The 30 T cell receptor beta chains in this list originate from one sample, sequenced in a study of blood T cell repertoires in COVID-19. This table comes from immunoSEQ multiplex PCR, and its TCRdb copy is limited to in-frame clones, with some not included. The sample contains 200,000 to 300,000 clones, roughly 88% of which appear only once. The specimen sequenced was peripheral blood. These receptors all come from a human donor in a cohort sampled during active COVID-19.

V usage is TRBV7-9 and J usage is TRBJ2-7, with 8 nucleotides matching TRBD2. The junction had 2 bases not matched to a gene; V was cut back by 1 base and J by 3 bases. The germline V gene encodes CDR1 SEHNR and CDR2 FQNEAQ (reference sequence). The CDR3 is made up of 14 amino acids. The DNA of the CDR3 is TGTGCCAGCAGCTTAGAAGCGGGGGACTACGAGCAGTACTTC. The encoded protein is CASSLEAGDYEQYF.

The chain combines TRBV27 with TRBJ1-1, with 7 bases that match TRBD1. V lost 3 bases, J lost 1 base, and 5 bases stayed unmatched. Germline CDR1 and CDR2: MNHEY and SMNVEV (reference sequence). This CDR3 has 15 amino acids. DNA for the CDR3: TGTGCCAGCAGTTTGTTGACAGGGACGAACACTGAAGCTTTCTTT. Protein product: CASSLLTGTNTEAFF.

The chain employs TRBV7-2 and TRBJ1-2, with 7 bases matching TRBD1. The J segment lost 8 bases and the V segment lost 5 bases, leaving 17 bases of the junction unmatched. This CDR3 is 16 amino acids long. The germline CDR1 and CDR2 sequences are SGHTA and FQGNSA. CDR3 DNA sequence: TGTGCCAGCAGCGCGGCAGCCGGGACAGCGCTTTCCGGCTACACCTTC. This codes for CASSAAAGTALSGYTF.

The CDR3 DNA follows: TGTGCCAGCAGCTTAGTACTAGCGGGAGGGCCAAGCTCCTACAATGAGCAGTTCTTC. Protein product: CASSLVLAGGPSSYNEQFF. This chain links TRBV7-3 with TRBJ2-1, with 13 positions matching TRBD2. V lost 2 bases, J lost 0 bases, and 7 bases stayed unmatched. Germline CDR1 and CDR2: SGHTA and FQGTGA. The CDR3 covers 19 residues.

The chain couples TRBV25-1 to TRBJ2-7; D may be TRBD1 (5 bases). This CDR3 spans 13 amino acids. Germline CDR1 reads MGHDK; CDR2 reads SYGVNS. The V end was cut by 1 base, the J end by 11 bases, with 15 bases between. The CDR3 is CASSEFSQGREYF. The CDR3 DNA reads as TGTGCCAGCAGTGAATTTAGTCAGGGCAGGGAGTACTTC.

The rearrangement joins TRBV19 to TRBJ1-5; D unclear. This CDR3 is built from 15 residues. V lost 1 base to trimming and J lost 0 bases, with 7 bases between them. Germline V CDR1 and CDR2: LNHDA, SQIVND (reference sequence). DNA of the CDR3: TGTGCCAGTAGTATAGGGAGTTATAGCAATCAGCCCCAGCATTTT. Protein sequence: CASSIGSYSNQPQHF.

This clone was observed a single time. The chain employs TRBV30 and TRBJ2-7, with TRBD1 matching over 8 bases. Looked up from germline, CDR1 is GTSNPN and CDR2 is SVGIG (reference sequence). J gave up 5 bases and V 0 bases, and 6 bases lay outside the gene matches. The CDR3 length is 14 residues. The CDR3 region is CAWSVIQGVDEQYF. The DNA of the CDR3 is TGTGCCTGGAGTGTAATACAGGGGGTCGACGAGCAGTACTTC.

The rearrangement joins TRBV18 to TRBJ2-4; 7 nucleotides match TRBD2. The CDR3 runs 15 residues. After removal of 2 bases from V and 8 bases from J, the junction contained 9 bases not matched to a gene. Germline V gives CDR1 KGHSH, CDR2 LQKENI. CDR3: CASSPDRVRGDIQYF. The CDR3 DNA sequence: TGTGCCAGCTCACCAGACCGGGTCCGGGGGGACATTCAGTACTTC.

The V gene is TRBV11-2, the J gene TRBJ2-7; TRBD2 matches 12 bases. The CDR3 totals 15 residues. Per the germline V gene, CDR1 is SGHAT and CDR2 is FQNNGV. Trimming cost V 1 base and J 9 bases; bases outside gene matches: 7. The CDR3 reads CASSLVLAGGGRQYF. The CDR3 nucleotides read TGTGCCAGCAGCTTAGTACTAGCGGGAGGAGGAAGGCAGTACTTC.

The V gene is TRBV28, the J gene TRBJ2-7; 8 bases fit TRBD2. J was trimmed by 3 bases and V by 5 bases; bases with no gene match: 15. Germline CDR1 reads MDHEN; CDR2 reads SYDVKM. The CDR3 consists of 17 residues. CDR3 protein: CASSASREGGRRYEQYF. As DNA, the CDR3 is TGTGCCAGCAGTGCCTCTCGGGAGGGCGGGAGGCGCTACGAGCAGTACTTC.

This clone was seen many times. The chain couples TRBV28 to TRBJ1-2; 7 bases fit TRBD1. There are 15 residues in the CDR3. CDR1 and CDR2 (germline): MDHEN, SYDVKM. Trimming removed 3 bases from V and 4 bases from J; junction bases left unmatched: 8. The CDR3 sequence: CASSFPLTGFYGYTF. The CDR3, as DNA: TGTGCCAGCAGTTTCCCCTTGACAGGGTTCTATGGCTACACCTTC.

This clone was observed once. The chain links TRBV30 to TRBJ2-7; D perhaps matches TRBD1 (5 bases). Trimming left V 5 bases short and J 1 base short, with 15 bases between. The CDR3 is made up of 14 amino acids. The germline V gene encodes CDR1 GTSNPN and CDR2 SVGIG (reference sequence). The CDR3 region is CAWGPGAESYEQYF. The CDR3, as DNA: TGTGCCTGGGGACCTGGGGCGGAGTCCTACGAGCAGTACTTC.

Worth noting for this clone: The junction does not match germline at one end; this may be a read error. V usage is TRBV7-9 and J usage is TRBJ2-7; no reliable D call. The CDR3 extends over 13 amino acids. Germline CDR1 reads SEHNR; CDR2 reads FQNEAQ (reference sequence). The CDR3 DNA is TGTGCCAGCAGCCCTCCTTCGGTTTACGAACAGTACTTC. Translation gives CASSPPSVYEQYF.

In its sample, this clone was seen a few times. V gene TRBV7-2 combines with J gene TRBJ1-2; 10 nucleotides match TRBD1. This CDR3 is built from 14 residues. V dropped 4 bases and J dropped 4; count of bases not matched to a gene: 3. The germline CDR1 and CDR2 sequences are SGHTA and FQGNSA. The CDR3 protein is CASSWTGGPYGYTF. The CDR3 DNA reads TGTGCCAGCAGCTGGACAGGGGGACCCTATGGCTACACCTTC.

The chain employs TRBV24-1 and TRBJ2-7; 9 bases fit TRBD1. Germline V gives CDR1 KGHDR, CDR2 SFDVKD. The CDR3 has 15 residues. The ends lost 4 bases at V and 4 bases at J; junction bases unmatched: 7. CDR3 coding DNA: TGTGCCACCAGTGACCCGCGGACAGGGGATTACGAGCAGTACTTC. Encoded protein: CATSDPRTGDYEQYF.

The chain has TRBV7-9 and TRBJ1-2, with 7 nucleotides matching TRBD1. The V gene's germline CDR1 is SEHNR and CDR2 FQNEAQ (reference sequence). V lost 6 bases and J lost 7; bases outside the gene matches: 11. This CDR3 spans 14 amino acids. CDR3 loop: CASRPEGGASGYTF. CDR3 nucleotides: TGTGCCAGCAGACCTGAAGGGGGCGCAAGTGGCTACACCTTC.

The chain couples TRBV5-6 to TRBJ1-2, with 9 bases lining up with TRBD1. Trimming took 3 bases from V and 7 from J; bases not matched to a gene: 4. CDR1 and CDR2 (germline): SGHDT, YYEEEE. The CDR3 is 13 residues long. The CDR3 sequence: CASSSQGAGGYTF. DNA of the CDR3: TGTGCCAGCAGCTCACAGGGGGCTGGTGGCTACACCTTC. Full variable domain (outside the CDR3, taken from reference TRBV5-6 and TRBJ1-2): DAGVTQSPTHLIKTRGQQVTLRCSPKSGHDTVSWYQQALGQGPQFIFQYYEEEERQRGNFPDRFSGHQFPNYSSELNVNALLLGDSALYLCASSSQGAGGYTFGSGTRLTVV.

The chain recombines TRBV6-5 with TRBJ1-5; unclear D gene. The CDR3 sequence is 15 residues long. Trimming left V 0 bases short and J 3 bases short, with 9 bases between. Germline CDR1 reads MNHEY; CDR2 reads SVGAGI. The CDR3 region is CASSYSRGVNQPQHF. The CDR3 nucleotides read TGTGCCAGCAGTTACTCGAGAGGCGTCAATCAGCCCCAGCATTTT.

The chain couples TRBV18 to TRBJ1-1; D not certain. Per germline, CDR1 KGHSH and CDR2 LQKENI. The V gene lost 0 bases and the J gene lost 1 base, with 6 bases spanning the gap. The CDR3 is 14 residues long. The CDR3 spells CASSPPSPNTEAFF. CDR3 bases: TGTGCCAGCTCACCACCGAGCCCGAACACTGAAGCTTTCTTT.

The chain recombines TRBV27 with TRBJ1-5, with D hard to call. Trimming took off 7 bases at V and 2 bases at J, with 15 bases between the two ends. Germline V gives CDR1 MNHEY, CDR2 SMNVEV (reference sequence). This CDR3 comprises 15 residues. The chain's CDR3 is CASNPRPAGNQPQHF. The CDR3 DNA follows: TGTGCCAGCAACCCTCGGCCCGCGGGCAATCAGCCCCAGCATTTT.

The chain has TRBV5-6 and TRBJ1-2, with D unresolved. Germline CDR1 SGHDT, CDR2 YYEEEE. The CDR3 spans 14 residues. V lost 5 bases and J 1 base, leaving 12 bases between the germline ends. CDR3 sequence reads: CASREGGLNYGYTF. CDR3 DNA sequence: TGTGCCAGCAGGGAGGGAGGCCTTAACTATGGCTACACCTTC. Full variable domain (rest looked up from reference TRBV5-6 and TRBJ1-2): DAGVTQSPTHLIKTRGQQVTLRCSPKSGHDTVSWYQQALGQGPQFIFQYYEEEERQRGNFPDRFSGHQFPNYSSELNVNALLLGDSALYLCASREGGLNYGYTFGSGTRLTVV.

This clone showed up just once. The genes are TRBV11-3 and TRBJ2-2; 8 nucleotides line up with TRBD2. The CDR3 contains 17 residues. The junction had 6 bases not matched to a gene; V was cut back by 2 bases and J by 1 base. Per the germline V gene, CDR1 is SGHNT and CDR2 is YENEEA. CDR3 sequence reads: CASSLRSGGLNTGELFF. The CDR3 DNA follows: TGTGCCAGCAGCTTAAGAAGCGGGGGCTTGAACACCGGGGAGCTGTTTTTT.

The chain employs TRBV28 and TRBJ2-7; D possibly corresponds to TRBD1 (5 bases). Germline loops: CDR1 MDHEN, CDR2 SYDVKM. The CDR3 loop spans 14 amino acids. V was cut by 6 bases and J by 3 bases, with 15 bases left in between. Here the CDR3 DNA reads TGTGCCAGCAGCGGACACCTTGGGTTCTACGAGCAGTACTTC. Translated, it gives CASSGHLGFYEQYF. Drawing the rest from reference TRBV28 and TRBJ2-7, the complete variable domain is DVKVTQSSRYLVKRTGEKVFLECVQDMDHENMFWYRQDPGLGLRLIYFSYDVKMKEKGDIPEGYSVSREKKERFSLILESASTNQTSMYLCASSGHLGFYEQYFGPGTRLTVT.

The V and J genes are TRBV7-9 and TRBJ1-1; D ambiguous. The CDR3 length is 14 residues. Germline CDR1 SEHNR, CDR2 FQNEAQ (reference sequence). Trimming removed 3 bases at V and 4 bases at J, with 12 bases between. In nucleotides, the CDR3 is TGTGCCAGCAGCTTTGCGGGCACTGGCACTGAAGCTTTCTTT. The encoded protein is CASSFAGTGTEAFF. Full variable domain (rest looked up from reference TRBV7-9 and TRBJ1-1): DTGVSQNPRHKITKRGQNVTFRCDPISEHNRLYWYRQTLGQGPEFLTYFQNEAQLEKSRLLSDRFSAERPKGSFSTLEIQRTEQGDSAMYLCASSFAGTGTEAFFGQGTRLTVV.

The rearrangement uses TRBV19 and TRBJ1-1; 8 bases match TRBD1. This CDR3 is 17 amino acids long. Germline lookup yields CDR1 LNHDA and CDR2 SQIVND (reference sequence). Trimming removed 0 bases from V and 8 bases from J; junction bases left unmatched: 14. The chain's CDR3 is CASSIDNRGIVGVEAFF. CDR3 nucleotide sequence: TGTGCCAGTAGTATAGATAACAGGGGGATCGTCGGGGTGGAAGCTTTCTTT.

The rearrangement links TRBV7-8 to TRBJ2-7, with TRBD1 as a possible D gene (5 bases). CDR3 length: 15 residues. Germline V gene sequence: CDR1 SGHVS, CDR2 FQNEAQ. V was pared by 6 bases and J by 6 bases, with 21 bases between. The CDR3 region has the DNA TGTGCCAGCAGAGTTGACAGTACCACTTCGGGCGAGCAGTACTTC. It specifies CASRVDSTTSGEQYF.

This chain uses TRBV5-3 with TRBJ2-4, with a tentative D call TRBD2 (5 bases). TRBV5-3 is treated as an ORF (open reading frame) with a function not yet certain. The germline V and J ends were trimmed by 6 bases and 11 bases, with 21 bases remaining between them. The CDR3 is 14 amino acids. In DNA, the CDR3 is TGTGCCAGAACAGCGACTAACCCACTCGTCTTTCAGTACTTC. It translates to CARTATNPLVFQYF.

The gene calls are TRBV5-1 and TRBJ1-1, with unresolved D. The CDR3 has 15 amino acids. Germline values: CDR1 SGHRS, CDR2 YFSETQ. Trimming pared 3 bases from V and 1 base from J, leaving 13 bases between. The CDR3 here is CASSSEVVKNTEAFF. CDR3 DNA: TGCGCCAGCAGCTCGGAGGTAGTTAAGAACACTGAAGCTTTCTTT.

The DNA of the CDR3 is TGTGCCAGCAGCTTAGGATCTACGGGGGGCTCCTACGAGCAGTACTTC. Its translation is CASSLGSTGGSYEQYF. V and J are TRBV7-8 and TRBJ2-7, with TRBD2 identical over 7 bases. The CDR3 runs to 16 residues. Germline values: CDR1 SGHVS, CDR2 FQNEAQ. Trimming at V came to 1 base and at J to 0 bases, leaving 6 bases not matched to a gene. Full variable domain (outside the CDR3, taken from reference TRBV7-8 and TRBJ2-7): GAGVSQSPRYKVAKRGQDVALRCDPISGHVSLFWYQQALGQGPEFLTYFQNEAQLDKSGLPSDRFFAERPEGSVSTLKIQRTQQEDSAVYLCASSLGSTGGSYEQYFGPGTRLTVT.

The V gene is TRBV28, the J gene TRBJ2-3, with D possibly matching TRBD2 (6 bases). Germline V gene sequence: CDR1 MDHEN, CDR2 SYDVKM. Trimming pared 10 bases from V and 2 bases from J, leaving 16 bases between. CDR3 size: 14 residues. The CDR3 sequence: CATTGGVVTDTQYF. DNA for the CDR3: TGTGCCACCACGGGCGGGGTAGTCACAGATACGCAGTATTTT. The full variable domain, in which reference TRBV28 and TRBJ2-3 provide the parts outside the CDR3, is DVKVTQSSRYLVKRTGEKVFLECVQDMDHENMFWYRQDPGLGLRLIYFSYDVKMKEKGDIPEGYSVSREKKERFSLILESASTNQTSMYLCATTGGVVTDTQYFGPGTRLTVL.